This T cell receptor beta chain comes out of a study of T-cell reconstitution after alpha-beta-depleted transplantation in children. Notes on the study in general: TCRbeta diversity was high at day 60 in some patients (a result of surviving recipient T cells and thymic progenitors). T-cell counts and diversity were attributed mostly to newly produced T cells one year after transplant. Several hundred graft clones that had expanded were reportedly the source of alpha-beta T cells about two months after transplant.

The TCRbeta library was prepared with unique molecular identifiers. TCRdb re-analysed the PCR reads in MiXCR, keeping a single row per CDR3 protein. The profile shows more than 200,000 distinct CDR3 sequences, roughly a quarter of them singletons. This clonotype was seen a few times. The antigen remains unidentified. This CDR3 has 16 amino acids. V was clipped by 6 bases and J by 2 bases, with 18 bases between them. Germline CDR1 and CDR2: MNHNS and SASEGT. This chain joins TRBV6-1 and TRBJ2-3; TRBD1 or TRBD2 may be the D gene (5 bases each). This specimen was PBMCs, taken before TCRalphabeta/CD19-depleted stem cell transplant. This TCR was recovered from a girl aged 2 to 9 with Fanconi anemia, due to receive a stem cell transplant. The CDR3 region has the DNA TGTGCCAGCAGGAGGGGTATAACCCCCCACACAGATACGCAGTATTTT. It encodes CASRRGITPHTDTQYF.